The 21 T cell receptor beta chains listed next were all sequenced from one sample in a study of Graves' ophthalmopathy and Graves' hyperthyroidism. For repertoire sequencing, the TCR beta CDR3 regions were amplified from RNA transcripts. The library came from an HTBI-primed first-round RT-PCR and a second-round multiplex PCR. One entry per CDR3 protein results from TCRdb running MiXCR on the multiplex PCR reads. The sample carries under 350,000 distinct CDR3 sequences, 15% to 20% recorded once. Sequenced input: peripheral blood. These receptors were obtained from an adult man with Graves' ophthalmopathy.

This clonotype was seen at least ten times. The chain employs TRBV14 and TRBJ1-2, with D tentatively TRBD1 (5 bases). The germline gives CDR1 SGHDN, CDR2 FVKESK. Trimming removed 4 bases from V and 4 bases from J, with 16 bases in between. The length of the CDR3 is 15 residues. In DNA, the CDR3 is TGTGCCAGCAGCCTGACATCGGGACCCGCCTATGGCTACACCTTC. It is translated as CASSLTSGPAYGYTF.

This clonotype has ten or more counts. This chain connects TRBV30 to TRBJ1-2; 8 positions agree with TRBD1. The CDR3 is 15 amino acids. V gave up 1 base and J gave up 5 bases; unmatched junction bases: 9. From germline, CDR1 is GTSNPN and CDR2 SVGIG (reference sequence). CDR3 bases: TGTGCCTGGAGTGCCCCCCGGACAGGGAAATATGGCTACACCTTC. Translated, it gives CAWSAPRTGKYGYTF.

The chain combines TRBV12-3 or TRBV12-4 with TRBJ2-4, with 10 bases matching TRBD1. Trimming cost V 7 bases and J 10 bases; bases outside gene matches: 10. The CDR3 covers 14 residues. CDR3 protein: CASTPGTGVWIQYF. In DNA, the CDR3 is TGTGCCAGCACTCCGGGGACAGGGGTTTGGATTCAGTACTTC.

This clonotype showed up many times. V and J are TRBV20-1 and TRBJ1-2; no firm D call. The V end lost 5 bases, the J end lost 5 bases, and 18 bases lay between the germline ends. CDR3 length equals 14 residues. Germline loops: CDR1 DFQATT, CDR2 SNEGSKA (reference sequence). The CDR3 here is CSAGPQVNEYGYTF. As DNA, the CDR3 is TGCAGTGCTGGCCCACAAGTGAATGAGTATGGCTACACCTTC.

This clonotype appeared many times. The chain uses TRBV7-2 and TRBJ1-2; D not certain. Germline V gives CDR1 SGHTA, CDR2 FQGNSA. The V and J ends lost 1 base and 6 bases respectively, with 12 bases between them. The CDR3 consists of 14 residues. The CDR3 DNA reads TGTGCCAGCAGCTTAGGAGGAACAGAGGATGGCTACACCTTC. Translated, it gives CASSLGGTEDGYTF.

This clonotype was found many times. The rearrangement uses TRBV29-1 and TRBJ2-7; a possible D gene is TRBD1 (5 bases). The germline V gene encodes CDR1 SQVTM and CDR2 ANQGSEA. V dropped 5 bases and J dropped 4 bases, with 21 bases sitting between them. The CDR3 extends over 15 amino acids. Here the CDR3 reads CSVSPQGKRNYEQYF. For the CDR3, the DNA is TGCAGCGTTTCACCTCAGGGAAAGCGAAATTACGAGCAGTACTTC.

This clonotype came up many times. The conserved phenylalanine or tryptophan normally closing the CDR3 is absent here, so this likely arose from a read error. The limits of the CDR3 on the DNA are not certain, so only TCRdb's listed CDR3 is given. This chain connects TRBV20-1 to TRBJ1-1. CDR1 and CDR2 from the germline V gene are DFQATT and SNEGSKA (reference sequence). Both ends counted, the CDR3 spans 11 residues. The CDR3 region is CSAREGDKRLL.

This clonotype was counted ten times or more. The chain links TRBV12-3 or TRBV12-4 to TRBJ1-3; 10 nucleotides agree with TRBD1. With 5 bases clipped from V and 7 bases from J, the junction kept 11 bases outside the gene matches. This CDR3 is 16 amino acids long. The CDR3 region has the DNA TGTGCCAGCAGTCTGCGGACAGGGGGGATTTTGAACACCATATATTTT. It codes for CASSLRTGGILNTIYF.

This clonotype was seen ten or more times. The rearrangement joins TRBV12-3 or TRBV12-4 to TRBJ1-2; D might be TRBD1 (5 bases). The CDR3 covers 14 residues. Trimming shortened V by 6 bases and J by 8 bases, and 19 bases separated the two germline ends. In nucleotides, the CDR3 is TGTGCCAGCAGCTCCCCGGGACGGTGGAACGGCTACACCTTC. This sequence encodes CASSSPGRWNGYTF.

Details on this clonotype: One end of the junction does not line up with germline, which may come from a read error. The genes are TRBV29-1 and TRBJ1-2; maybe TRBD1 (6 bases). The CDR3 totals 13 residues. Germline V CDR1 and CDR2: SQVTM, ANQGSEA. The CDR3 reads CSVEATGYYGYIF. The DNA of the CDR3 is TGCAGCGTTGAGGCGACAGGCTACTATGGCTACATCTTC.

J is TRBJ1-2 and V is TRBV30; D is possibly TRBD1 (5 bases). From germline, CDR1 is GTSNPN and CDR2 SVGIG (reference sequence). The CDR3 spans 11 residues. The germline V and J ends were trimmed by 3 bases and 8 bases, with 10 bases remaining between them. CDR3 DNA: TGTGCCTGGAGCCCGGGGGTCGGCTACACCTTC. Its translation is CAWSPGVGYTF.

This clonotype came up many times. The CDR3 bases are TGTGCCAGCAGTTACTCGGGAGGGAGGTATGAAGCTTTCTTT. Amino acid sequence: CASSYSGGRYEAFF. The chain joins TRBV6-5 to TRBJ1-1; D is unclear. This CDR3 has 14 residues. CDR1 is MNHEY, CDR2 SVGAGI, per germline. V was trimmed by 0 bases and J by 7 bases, leaving 12 bases between them.

This clonotype was seen repeatedly, ten times or more. J is TRBJ2-2 and V is TRBV4-2, with 9 bases fitting TRBD2. The CDR3 is made up of 17 amino acids. Trimming at V came to 4 bases and at J to 5 bases, leaving 11 bases not matched to a gene. The V gene's germline CDR1 is LGHNA and CDR2 YNFKEQ. As DNA, the CDR3 is TGTGCCAGCAGCCCTTTAAGCGGGGGGCGGCAGACCGGGGAGCTGTTTTTT. Residues: CASSPLSGGRQTGELFF.

This clonotype was seen at least ten times. The rearrangement joins TRBV5-1 to TRBJ2-2; 12 bases line up with TRBD1. Per the germline V gene, CDR1 is SGHRS and CDR2 is YFSETQ. Trimming removed 6 bases from V and 4 bases from J; junction bases left unmatched: 7. CDR3 length: 16 amino acids. CDR3 protein: CASTTGTGGFTGELFF. In nucleotides, the CDR3 is TGCGCCAGCACCACCGGGACAGGGGGCTTCACCGGGGAGCTGTTTTTT.

This clonotype has at least ten counts. The chain joins TRBV11-3 to TRBJ1-1; a possible D gene is TRBD1 (5 bases). The CDR3 totals 15 residues. The germline V and J ends were trimmed by 3 bases and 1 base, with 12 bases remaining between them. Germline V gives CDR1 SGHNT, CDR2 YENEEA. The DNA of the CDR3 is TGTGCCAGCAGCTTTTCCGCCGGACAGAACACTGAAGCTTTCTTT. Translated: CASSFSAGQNTEAFF.

This clonotype was recorded at least ten times. At one boundary the junction diverges from the germline segment, which might be a read error. This chain joins TRBV7-7 and TRBJ2-2, with TRBD2 as a possible D gene (6 bases). This CDR3 is built from 16 residues. Germline V gene lookup returns CDR1 SSHAT and CDR2 FNYEAQ (reference sequence). The CDR3 sequence is CASSLEAGLNTGELFF. CDR3 bases: TGTGCTAGCAGCTTAGAGGCAGGACTAAACACCGGGGAGCTGTTTTTT.

This clonotype has ten or more counts. The chain links TRBV6-5 to TRBJ1-1; D unclear. V was shortened by 9 bases and J by 3 bases, with 8 bases between the two germline ends. The CDR3 covers 11 residues. Germline V gene data show CDR1 as MNHEY and CDR2 as SVGAGI. As DNA, the CDR3 is TGTGCCAGTAAGAGAGACACTGAAGCTTTCTTT. Translated, it gives CASKRDTEAFF.

In its sample, this clonotype was seen many times. The chain uses TRBV19 and TRBJ2-2; TRBD1 might be the D (6 bases). The V end was cut by 6 bases, the J end by 1 base, with 12 bases between. The germline V gene encodes CDR1 LNHDA and CDR2 SQIVND (reference sequence). The CDR3 is made up of 15 amino acids. The CDR3 sequence is CASSFRTVNTGELFF. CDR3 DNA: TGTGCCAGTAGCTTTAGGACAGTGAACACCGGGGAGCTGTTTTTT.

This clonotype has a count of ten or more. The chain combines TRBV20-1 with TRBJ2-7; TRBD2 matches at 10 bases. CDR3 length: 14 amino acids. Germline V gene data show CDR1 as DFQATT and CDR2 as SNEGSKA (reference sequence). CDR3 bases: TGCAAAGGAAGCGGGGGGGCCGTCAACTACGAGCAGTACTTC. Protein: CKGSGGAVNYEQYF.

The table lists this clonotype with many counts. The chain combines TRBV20-1 with TRBJ1-5; tentatively, D is TRBD1 (5 bases). Germline loops: CDR1 DFQATT, CDR2 SNEGSKA (reference sequence). V lost 5 bases and J lost 7, with 15 bases in between. The CDR3 runs 13 residues. The CDR3 loop is CSAGGGGLQPQHF. CDR3 in DNA: TGCAGTGCTGGGGGTGGAGGACTGCAGCCCCAGCATTTT.

This clonotype was detected a few times. A much larger clone lies one base from this, so it may be a read error. The V call is TRBV10-3, the J call TRBJ2-7, with TRBD1 matching 7 bases. Germline V gene sequence: CDR1 ENHRY, CDR2 SYGVKD. Trimming cost V 0 bases and J 4 bases; bases outside gene matches: 15. The CDR3 covers 18 residues. CDR3: CAISESNPRDSGPYEQYF. The CDR3 DNA reads as TGTGCCATCAGTGAGTCGAACCCCCGGGACAGTGGGCCTTACGAGCAGTACTTC.